What follows are 22 T cell receptor beta chains derived from one specimen sequenced in a study of T cell responses to AZD1222 COVID-19 vaccine. Some clones are missing from TCRdb's copy, which holds only in-frame ones; the method was immunoSEQ multiplex PCR. The profile shows under 150,000 clones, almost 90% of them singletons. Sample: peripheral blood, taken 28 days after the second AZD1222 dose. Receptors originate from an adult who received the AZD1222 COVID-19 vaccine.

This rearrangement joins TRBV24-1 to TRBJ2-7; D is perhaps TRBD1 or TRBD2 (5 bases each). CDR3 length equals 17 residues. The germline V gene has CDR1 KGHDR and CDR2 SFDVKD. V lost 6 bases and J lost 1, with 21 bases in between. In DNA form, the CDR3 reads TGTGCCACCAGTCCGAGCCCGGGACCGCCCCTATCCTACGAGCAGTACGTC. This gives the protein CATSPSPGPPLSYEQYV.

The rearrangement joins TRBV28 to TRBJ1-1; TRBD1 matches at 7 bases. The trim removed 1 base at V and 2 bases at J, leaving 10 bases unmatched. The germline V gene has CDR1 MDHEN and CDR2 SYDVKM. This CDR3 is built from 17 residues. The CDR3 is CASSLSYLGQENTEAFF. The CDR3 nucleotides read TGTGCCAGCAGTTTATCCTACTTAGGACAGGAAAACACTGAAGCTTTCTTT.

The chain links TRBV18 to TRBJ1-6, with D uncertain. CDR3 length: 14 residues. Deletions cut 3 bases from V and 5 bases from J, with 8 bases between. The germline gives CDR1 KGHSH, CDR2 LQKENI. The CDR3 nucleotides are TGTGCCAGCTCACCTCAACACGATAATTCACCCCTCCACTTT. Translation: CASSPQHDNSPLHF.

The J gene is TRBJ2-5, the V gene TRBV3-1 (or the pseudogene TRBV3-2); 9 positions agree with TRBD1. There are 13 residues in the CDR3. Trimming at V came to 4 bases and at J to 4 bases, leaving 1 base not matched to a gene. CDR1 and CDR2 from the germline V gene are LGHDT and YNNKEL (reference sequence). CDR3 sequence reads: CASSRDRVETQYF. DNA for the CDR3: TGTGCCAGCAGCCGGGACAGGGTAGAGACCCAGTACTTC.

This clone was detected a few times. Just one base apart from a much larger clone, this may be a read error. The gene calls are TRBV6-4 and TRBJ1-1; TRBD1 matches at 7 bases. Germline V lookup: CDR1 MRHNA, CDR2 SNTAGT. This CDR3 spans 14 amino acids. J was trimmed by 0 bases and V by 6 bases; bases with no gene match: 4. CDR3 sequence reads: CASRATGMNTEAFF. Here the CDR3 DNA reads TGTGCCAGCAGGGCGACAGGGATGAACACTGAAGCTTTCTTT.

The chain has TRBV28 and TRBJ1-5; unclear D gene. Germline-derived CDR1 and CDR2 are MDHEN and SYDVKM. Trimming cost V 6 bases and J 2 bases, with 14 bases left between them. The CDR3 covers 15 residues. Here the CDR3 reads CASSPLGGGNQPQHF. DNA for the CDR3: TGTGCCAGCAGCCCTCTCGGCGGGGGCAATCAGCCCCAGCATTTT.

The J gene is TRBJ2-1, the V gene TRBV9; 10 nucleotides match TRBD2. CDR3 length: 15 residues. V trimming: 1 base; J trimming: 7 bases; junction bases outside the gene matches: 5. Germline-derived CDR1 and CDR2 are SGDLS and YYNGEE. The CDR3 DNA is TGTGCCAGCAGCGTAAGCGGGGGGGCCGCGAATGAGCAGTTCTTC. Residues: CASSVSGGAANEQFF. Variable domain in full (rest from reference TRBV9 and TRBJ2-1): DSGVTQTPKHLITATGQRVTLRCSPRSGDLSVYWYQQSLDQGLQFLIQYYNGEERAKGNILERFSAQQFPDLHSELNLSSLELGDSALYFCASSVSGGAANEQFFGPGTRLTVL.

This clone was recorded only once. J is TRBJ2-1 and V is TRBV5-1, with a weak D call TRBD1 (5 bases). The V end was cut by 0 bases, the J end by 7 bases, with 14 bases between. The germline V gene encodes CDR1 SGHRS and CDR2 YFSETQ. The CDR3 runs to 15 residues. This chain's CDR3 is CASSLESPGRNEQFF. The CDR3 DNA is TGCGCCAGCAGCTTGGAGTCCCCAGGGCGGAATGAGCAGTTCTTC. The full variable domain, with the rest looked up from reference TRBV5-1 and TRBJ2-1, is KAGVTQTPRYLIKTRGQQVTLSCSPISGHRSVSWYQQTPGQGLQFLFEYFSETQRNKGNFPGRFSGRQFSNSRSEMNVSTLELGDSALYLCASSLESPGRNEQFFGPGTRLTVL.

The V call is TRBV4-3, the J call TRBJ2-5; a weak D match, TRBD2 (5 bases). The CDR3 has 14 residues. Looked up from germline, CDR1 is LGHNA and CDR2 is YSLEER. V shed 4 bases and J shed 7 bases, with 16 bases lying between them. In DNA, the CDR3 is TGCGCCAGCAGCCCAGGACTGGGAGAAGGGACCCAGTACTTC. This encodes CASSPGLGEGTQYF.

The chain uses TRBV28 and TRBJ2-2; a possible D gene is TRBD1 (6 bases). Trimming shortened V by 6 bases and J by 3 bases, and 11 bases separated the two germline ends. From germline, CDR1 is MDHEN and CDR2 SYDVKM. This CDR3 is 14 amino acids long. For the CDR3, the DNA is TGTGCCAGCAGAGTACAGGGTGACACCGGGGAGCTGTTTTTT. Protein: CASRVQGDTGELFF.

The chain has TRBV11-2 and TRBJ2-7; TRBD1 might be the D (6 bases). Germline values: CDR1 SGHAT, CDR2 FQNNGV. This CDR3 is 18 amino acids long. V was cut by 2 bases and J by 0 bases, with 20 bases left in between. The CDR3, as DNA: TGTGCCAGCAGCTTATTCGTCGGCAAAAAGGGGGACTCCTACGAGCAGTACTTC. Translating gives CASSLFVGKKGDSYEQYF.

This CDR3 is CASSPVREGTQYF. In DNA, the CDR3 is TGTGCCAGCTCACCAGTTCGGGAAGGGACCCAGTACTTC. The rearrangement links TRBV18 to TRBJ2-5; a possible D gene is TRBD2 (5 bases). The CDR3 has 13 amino acids. Germline V CDR1 and CDR2: KGHSH, LQKENI. Trimming left V 2 bases short and J 7 bases short, with 11 bases between. Variable domain in full (rest from reference TRBV18 and TRBJ2-5): NAGVMQNPRHLVRRRGQEARLRCSPMKGHSHVYWYRQLPEEGLKFMVYLQKENIIDESGMPKERFSAEFPKEGPSILRIQQVVRGDSAAYFCASSPVREGTQYFGPGTRLLVL.

CDR3 coding DNA: TGTGCCAGTAGTTCTCAACAGGGGGGGAACACTGAAGCTTTCTTT. Protein: CASSSQQGGNTEAFF. V usage is TRBV19 and J usage is TRBJ1-1; 8 bases align to TRBD1. The germline CDR1 and CDR2 sequences are LNHDA and SQIVND (reference sequence). J gave up 1 base and V 5 bases, and 6 bases lay outside the gene matches. The CDR3 contains 15 residues.

V and J are TRBV28 and TRBJ1-2; the D is unclear. Trimming shortened V by 3 bases and J by 8 bases, and 13 bases separated the two germline ends. The CDR3 length is 13 residues. Germline lookup yields CDR1 MDHEN and CDR2 SYDVKM. The CDR3 spells CASSLALRGGYTF. CDR3 nucleotides: TGTGCCAGCAGTTTGGCCCTACGAGGCGGCTACACCTTC.

The chain carries TRBV7-8 and TRBJ2-3; 8 positions agree with TRBD1. Germline V lookup: CDR1 SGHVS, CDR2 FQNEAQ. The CDR3 sequence is 16 residues long. J gave up 5 bases and V 4 bases, and 11 bases lay outside the gene matches. The CDR3 bases are TGTGCCAGCAGCTCGCCGGGACAGGTCAGGGGAGATACGCAGTATTTT. Translation gives CASSSPGQVRGDTQYF.

The chain joins TRBV7-2 to TRBJ1-4; TRBD1 matches at 11 bases. V was clipped by 3 bases and J by 10 bases; unmatched bases: 7. The CDR3 covers 15 residues. Looked up from germline, CDR1 is SGHTA and CDR2 is FQGNSA. The DNA for the CDR3 is TGTGCCAGCAGCTTCCCCGGGACAGGGGGTGGAAAACTGTTTTTT. It yields the protein CASSFPGTGGGKLFF.

As DNA, the CDR3 is TGTGCCAGCAGTACCGCGACAGGGAGGGTTGAAAAACTGTTTTTT. It translates to CASSTATGRVEKLFF. The rearrangement joins TRBV28 to TRBJ1-4, with 7 bases aligning to TRBD1. The CDR3 covers 15 residues. After removal of 5 bases from V and 7 bases from J, the junction contained 10 bases not matched to a gene. Germline V gene sequence: CDR1 MDHEN, CDR2 SYDVKM.

The chain recombines TRBV29-1 with TRBJ1-1, with D maybe TRBD1 (6 bases). The CDR3 runs 12 residues. The V gene's germline CDR1 is SQVTM and CDR2 ANQGSEA. V shed 2 bases and J shed 7 bases, with 11 bases lying between them. The CDR3 here is CSVESGDVEAFF. The CDR3 nucleotides read TGCAGCGTTGAATCAGGGGACGTTGAAGCTTTCTTT.

The chain carries TRBV28 and TRBJ1-6; D not certain. The CDR3 runs to 13 residues. Germline CDR1 MDHEN, CDR2 SYDVKM. The DNA of the CDR3 is TGTGCAACGAGGGAGTCCTATAATTCACCCCTCCACTTT. It yields the protein CATRESYNSPLHF.

This clone appeared a few times. CDR3 sequence: CASRGTGFSEQYV. In nucleotides, the CDR3 is TGCGCCAGCAGGGGGACAGGGTTTAGCGAGCAGTACGTC. The rearrangement links TRBV10-2 to TRBJ2-7; 9 bases line up with TRBD1. J was trimmed by 6 bases and V by 6 bases; bases with no gene match: 6. Per germline, CDR1 WSHSY and CDR2 SAAADI. CDR3 length: 13 amino acids.

The chain has TRBV2 and TRBJ1-1; maybe TRBD1 (5 bases). V lost 7 bases and J lost 4, with 13 bases in between. CDR1 is SNHLY, CDR2 FYNNEI, per germline. There are 13 residues in the CDR3. The CDR3, as DNA: TGTGCCAGCATCTTGCGGGGGGGCACTGAAGCTTTCTTT. Its protein product is CASILRGGTEAFF.

This clone was seen just once. The chain carries TRBV4-2 and TRBJ2-1; the match to TRBD2 covers 10 bases. The V segment lost 0 bases and the J segment 7 bases; nucleotides outside the gene matches: 9. This CDR3 has 17 residues. The germline V gene has CDR1 LGHNA and CDR2 YNFKEQ. The CDR3 sequence is CASSQDSSSGRSNEQFF. The CDR3 DNA reads as TGTGCCAGCAGCCAAGATTCGTCTAGCGGGAGAAGTAATGAGCAGTTCTTC.